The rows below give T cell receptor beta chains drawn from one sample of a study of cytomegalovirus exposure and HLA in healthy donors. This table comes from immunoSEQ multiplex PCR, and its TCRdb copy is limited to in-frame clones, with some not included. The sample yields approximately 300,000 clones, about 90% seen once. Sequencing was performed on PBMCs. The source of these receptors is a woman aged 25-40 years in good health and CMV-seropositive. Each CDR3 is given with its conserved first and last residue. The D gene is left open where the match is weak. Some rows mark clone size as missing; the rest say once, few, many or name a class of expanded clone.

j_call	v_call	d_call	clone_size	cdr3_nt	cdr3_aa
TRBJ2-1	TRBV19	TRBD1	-	TGTGCCAGTAGTATTGACAGGGGTGTAGTTAATGAGCAGTTCTTC	CASSIDRGVVNEQFF
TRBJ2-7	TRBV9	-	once	TGTGCCAGCAGCGTAGCTGGGGCCGACTACGAGCAGTACTTC	CASSVAGADYEQYF
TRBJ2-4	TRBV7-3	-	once	TGTGCCAGCAGCGTCGGGGATGGCAACAACATTCAGTACTTC	CASSVGDGNNIQYF
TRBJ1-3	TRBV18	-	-	TGTGCCAGCTCGGGGGACTACTCTGGAAACACCATATATTTT	CASSGDYSGNTIYF
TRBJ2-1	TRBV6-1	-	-	TGTGCCAGCAGTGAAGTCGGCGCGGGAAGGGGCTCCTACAATGAGCAGTTCTTC	CASSEVGAGRGSYNEQFF
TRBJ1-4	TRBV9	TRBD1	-	TGTGCCAGCAGCGTATGGACAGGGGAAAAACTGTTTTTT	CASSVWTGEKLFF
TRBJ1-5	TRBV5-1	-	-	TGCGCCAGCAGCTTGGGTACAGGCAATCAGCCCCAGCATTTT	CASSLGTGNQPQHF
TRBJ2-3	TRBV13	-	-	TGTGCCAGCAGCTTAGCCGATACGCAGTATTTT	CASSLADTQYF
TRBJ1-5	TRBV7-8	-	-	TGTGCCAGCAGCTTAGTAGCCAGGGTGGTCAATCAGCCCCAGCATTTT	CASSLVARVVNQPQHF
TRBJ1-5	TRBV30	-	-	TGTGCCTGGAGTGTCGGTGCAAGGGGCAATCAGCCCCAGCATTTT	CAWSVGARGNQPQHF
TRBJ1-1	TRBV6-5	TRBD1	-	TGTGCCAGCAGTTACTCGTGGGACAGGGACACTGAAGCTTTCTTT	CASSYSWDRDTEAFF
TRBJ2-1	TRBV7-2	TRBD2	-	TGTGCCAGCAGACGACTAGCGGGCAGCTCCTACAATGAGCAGTTCTTC	CASRRLAGSSYNEQFF
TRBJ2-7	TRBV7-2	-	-	TGTGCCAGCAGCTTTTGGGGGAGACACTACGAGCAGTACTTC	CASSFWGRHYEQYF
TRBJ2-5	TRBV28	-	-	TGTGCCAGCAGTTTCGTAAGGGACTCCAAAGAGACCCAGTACTTC	CASSFVRDSKETQYF
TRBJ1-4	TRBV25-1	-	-	TGTGCCAGCAGTCCTGACAGTTTCGGTGAAAAACTGTTTTTT	CASSPDSFGEKLFF
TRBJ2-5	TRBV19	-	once	TGTGCCAGTAGTATATTGGCAGGGCTGACGGAGACCCAGTACTTC	CASSILAGLTETQYF
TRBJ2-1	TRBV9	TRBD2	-	TGTGCCAGCAGCGGGCGACTAGCGGGGGGCAACAATGAGCAGTTCTTC	CASSGRLAGGNNEQFF
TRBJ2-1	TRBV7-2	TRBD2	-	TGTGCCAGCAGCTTCACTAGCGGGACCTACAATGAGCAGTTCTTC	CASSFTSGTYNEQFF
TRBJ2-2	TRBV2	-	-	TGTGCCAGCGCCCACGGAGGACCGAACACCGGGGAGCTGTTTTTT	CASAHGGPNTGELFF
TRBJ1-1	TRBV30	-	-	TGTGCCTGGAGGAGGGTTGCTGAAGCTTTCTTT	CAWRRVAEAFF
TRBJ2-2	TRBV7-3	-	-	TGTGCCAGCAGCTTAACTCAAGCGGACACCGGGGAGCTGTTTTTT	CASSLTQADTGELFF
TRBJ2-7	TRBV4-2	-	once	TGTGCCAGCAGCCAAGATCTGGCGGGGCGGGACAGCTCCTACGAGCAGTACTTC	CASSQDLAGRDSSYEQYF